Within the sample, the clone carrying this T cell receptor beta chain is medium-sized. Its antigen is unidentified. Gene names and germline refer to mouse. Read sequence stops 1 residue before the CDR3 end, and the germline J gene provides the missing end. Per germline, CDR1 NNHNN and CDR2 SYGAGS (reference sequence). The CDR3 length is 11 residues. V dropped 6 bases and J dropped 6; count of bases not matched to a gene: 3. Specified time point: mouse harvest day 7 after allogeneic transplant. The graft held 10^6 splenic CD5+ T cells and 10^7 T-cell-depleted bone marrow cells. This record belongs to a study of tissue T cells after allogeneic stem cell transplantation. General study points: Sampling depth was limited, and the cohort was small and clinically varied. Shared clones across patients were few; motif clustering revealed tissue-specific shared signatures.

Sequencing was performed with immunoSEQ multiplex PCR; in TCRdb, only in-frame clones are kept and a portion is missing. This repertoire shows thousands of clones, about 45% found once; its top ten account for roughly 8.2%. What was sequenced was lymph node tissue. The TCR sequence derives from a female BALB/c mouse given C57BL/6 T cells with graft-versus-host disease after an allogeneic hematopoietic cell transplant. The chain is built from TRBV13-2 and TRBJ2-7, with 7 nucleotides matching TRBD1. The CDR3 region is CASADRVEQYF. The CDR3 bases that were read are TGTGCCAGCGCCGACAGGGTTGAACAGTAC.